The 16 T cell receptor beta chains presented below share a single source sample, sequenced in a study of T cell responses to AZD1222 COVID-19 vaccine. The protocol was immunoSEQ multiplex PCR, while the TCRdb copy is restricted to in-frame clones and leaves out a portion. The profile covers around 140,000 clones, with about 90% appearing a single time and 6.5% to 8% taken by the ten largest. Sample: peripheral blood, taken 28 days after the second dose of the MenACWY control vaccine. Receptor source: an adult who received the MenACWY meningococcal vaccine as a control.

In the case of this clone: The junction differs from germline at one of its ends, possibly a read error. The V call is TRBV5-1, the J call TRBJ1-1; no clear D gene. CDR1 and CDR2 from the germline V gene are SGHRS and YFSETQ. The CDR3 runs 12 residues. The CDR3: CASSRANSEAFF. The DNA for the CDR3 is TGCGCCAGCAGTAGGGCGAACAGTGAAGCTTTCTTT.

The gene calls are TRBV18 and TRBJ1-5, with D perhaps matching TRBD1 (6 bases). V shed 3 bases and J shed 3 bases, with 12 bases lying between them. The CDR3 has 15 amino acids. Looked up from germline, CDR1 is KGHSH and CDR2 is LQKENI. CDR3 in amino acids: CASSPTGGLNQPQHF. The CDR3 bases are TGTGCCAGCTCACCCACGGGGGGCCTCAATCAGCCCCAGCATTTT.

J is TRBJ2-1 and V is TRBV12-3 or TRBV12-4, with 7 bases fitting TRBD1. With V trimmed by 3 bases and J by 9 bases, 5 bases remained unmatched. The CDR3 consists of 13 residues. The CDR3 coding sequence is TGTGCCAGCAGTTTCGGGACAGACAGTGAGCAGTTCTTC. The encoded protein is CASSFGTDSEQFF.

The chain couples TRBV2 to TRBJ2-5; 8 bases fit TRBD1. Germline assignment: CDR1 SNHLY and CDR2 FYNNEI. V shed 6 bases, J shed 5 bases, and the junction held 11 bases outside the gene matches. This CDR3 spans 15 amino acids. CDR3 sequence (DNA): TGTGCCAGCAGCTACGCCAGGGGGCATGGTGAGACCCAGTACTTC. Translation: CASSYARGHGETQYF.

The chain recombines TRBV12-5 with TRBJ2-2; 12 nucleotides align to TRBD1. V shed 1 base and J 7 bases; nucleotides not matched to a gene: 13. The CDR3 has 19 residues. Germline V CDR1 and CDR2: LGHNT, FRNRAP. The CDR3 DNA sequence: TGTGCTAGTGGTTTGGGCCAACCGGGACAGGGGGCACGTAACGGGGAGCTGTTTTTT. Protein sequence: CASGLGQPGQGARNGELFF.

The J gene is TRBJ2-7, the V gene TRBV6-2 or TRBV6-3; 9 bases match TRBD1. CDR3 length equals 15 residues. V shed 4 bases, J shed 4 bases, and the junction held 8 bases outside the gene matches. Per the germline V gene, CDR1 is MNHEY and CDR2 is SVGEGT. CDR3 loop: CASSSPGQGFYEQYF. CDR3 nucleotide sequence: TGTGCCAGCAGTTCACCGGGACAGGGATTTTACGAGCAGTACTTC.

The chain couples TRBV9 to TRBJ1-1; tentatively, D is TRBD1 (6 bases). Germline V gene sequence: CDR1 SGDLS, CDR2 YYNGEE. The CDR3 runs 15 residues. The ends were cut back, 4 bases at V and 0 bases at J, with 13 bases in the middle. Here the CDR3 DNA reads TGTGCCAGCAGCTCACAGGGATCACTGAACACTGAAGCTTTCTTT. This encodes CASSSQGSLNTEAFF.

This chain joins TRBV25-1 and TRBJ1-4; possible D gene TRBD1, 5 bases. CDR3 length equals 14 residues. The V gene lost 1 base and the J gene lost 3 bases, with 6 bases spanning the gap. Per germline, CDR1 MGHDK and CDR2 SYGVNS. The CDR3 sequence: CASSESGANEKLFF. CDR3 nucleotide sequence: TGTGCCAGCAGTGAATCGGGGGCTAATGAAAAACTGTTTTTT.

The rearrangement uses TRBV28 and TRBJ1-1, with D tentatively TRBD1 (5 bases). Germline V gene data show CDR1 as MDHEN and CDR2 as SYDVKM. The CDR3 covers 15 residues. V was pared by 1 base and J by 4 bases, with 13 bases between. CDR3 bases: TGTGCCAGCAGTTTATCGGGGGTTGGGTCCACTGAAGCTTTCTTT. Its protein is CASSLSGVGSTEAFF.

This sequence joins TRBV5-4 and TRBJ2-5; D gene unclear. Germline V gives CDR1 SGHNT, CDR2 YYREEE (reference sequence). V dropped 3 bases and J dropped 2 bases, with 14 bases sitting between them. This CDR3 contains 15 residues. The CDR3 region is CASSYSRRQQETQYF. CDR3 DNA sequence: TGTGCCAGCAGCTATTCTCGCCGGCAGCAAGAGACCCAGTACTTC.

The gene calls are TRBV20-1 and TRBJ2-7; tentative D call: TRBD1 (6 bases). Germline CDR1 DFQATT, CDR2 SNEGSKA (reference sequence). Trimming left V 3 bases short and J 9 bases short, with 21 bases between. The CDR3 contains 14 residues. CDR3 loop: CSASNRDYGLGQYF. In DNA form, the CDR3 reads TGCAGTGCTAGTAACAGGGATTATGGTTTGGGGCAGTACTTC.

This CDR3 is CASSPQEGINYGYTF. The CDR3 DNA is TGTGCCAGTAGTCCACAGGAAGGGATTAACTATGGCTACACCTTC. The V call is TRBV19, the J call TRBJ1-2; D may be TRBD1 (5 bases). This CDR3 has 15 residues. Germline V lookup: CDR1 LNHDA, CDR2 SQIVND (reference sequence). V was clipped by 5 bases and J by 1 base, with 14 bases between them.

V usage is TRBV7-2 and J usage is TRBJ2-2, with D uncertain. The CDR3 loop spans 16 amino acids. V was pared by 0 bases and J by 0 bases, with 8 bases between. Looked up from germline, CDR1 is SGHTA and CDR2 is FQGNSA. The CDR3 nucleotides read TGTGCCAGCAGCTTAGCTTCGGTCACGAACACCGGGGAGCTGTTTTTT. This translates into CASSLASVTNTGELFF.

This clone occurred once. The chain links TRBV19 to TRBJ1-4, with TRBD1 identical over 8 bases. The germline CDR1 and CDR2 sequences are LNHDA and SQIVND (reference sequence). The CDR3 has 16 amino acids. J lost 8 bases, V lost 4 bases, and 12 bases had no gene match. CDR3 protein: CASSRGTGGGREKLFF. For the CDR3, the DNA is TGTGCCAGTAGTAGAGGGACAGGTGGCGGTAGGGAAAAACTGTTTTTT.

V and J are TRBV12-3 or TRBV12-4 and TRBJ1-1; perhaps TRBD1 as D (6 bases). The CDR3 extends over 13 amino acids. The V end lost 8 bases, the J end lost 5 bases, and 15 bases lay between the germline ends. For the CDR3, the DNA is TGTGCCAGCTCCATTCAGGGGTATACTGAAGCTTTCTTT. Its translation is CASSIQGYTEAFF.

This rearrangement joins TRBV9 to TRBJ2-7, with a weak D call TRBD2 (6 bases). This CDR3 spans 15 amino acids. CDR1 is SGDLS, CDR2 YYNGEE, per germline. V gave up 4 bases and J gave up 0 bases, with 14 bases separating them. The DNA of the CDR3 is TGTGCCAGCAGCCCTTCAGAGCGGGTCTCCTACGAGCAGTACTTC. Its protein product is CASSPSERVSYEQYF.